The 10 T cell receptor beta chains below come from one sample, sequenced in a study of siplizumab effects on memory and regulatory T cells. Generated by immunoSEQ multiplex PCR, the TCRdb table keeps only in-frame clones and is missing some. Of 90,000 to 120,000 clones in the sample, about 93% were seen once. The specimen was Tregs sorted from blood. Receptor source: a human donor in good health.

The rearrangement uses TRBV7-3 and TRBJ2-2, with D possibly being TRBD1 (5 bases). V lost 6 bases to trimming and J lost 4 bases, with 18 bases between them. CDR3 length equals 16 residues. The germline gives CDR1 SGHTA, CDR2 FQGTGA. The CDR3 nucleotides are TGTGCCAGCAGACTACTGCCCGGGCAGGGCACCGGGGAGCTGTTTTTT. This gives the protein CASRLLPGQGTGELFF.

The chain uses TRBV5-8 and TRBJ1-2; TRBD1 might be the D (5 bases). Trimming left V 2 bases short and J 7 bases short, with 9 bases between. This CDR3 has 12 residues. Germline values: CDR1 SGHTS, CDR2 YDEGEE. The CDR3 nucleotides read TGTGCCAGCAGCTTTAGGGGTAGTGGCTACACCTTC. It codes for CASSFRGSGYTF.

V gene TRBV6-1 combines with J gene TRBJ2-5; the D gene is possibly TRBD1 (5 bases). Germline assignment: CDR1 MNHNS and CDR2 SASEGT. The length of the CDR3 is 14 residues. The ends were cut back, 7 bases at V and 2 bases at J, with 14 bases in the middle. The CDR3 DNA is TGTGCCAGCACTATAGGGGCCACACAAGAGACCCAGTACTTC. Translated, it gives CASTIGATQETQYF.

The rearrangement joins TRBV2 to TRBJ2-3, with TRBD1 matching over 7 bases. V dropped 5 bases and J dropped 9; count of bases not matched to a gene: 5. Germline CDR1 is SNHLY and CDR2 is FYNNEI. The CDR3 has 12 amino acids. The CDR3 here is CASSPQGETQYF. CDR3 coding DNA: TGTGCCAGCAGTCCCCAGGGGGAGACGCAGTATTTT.

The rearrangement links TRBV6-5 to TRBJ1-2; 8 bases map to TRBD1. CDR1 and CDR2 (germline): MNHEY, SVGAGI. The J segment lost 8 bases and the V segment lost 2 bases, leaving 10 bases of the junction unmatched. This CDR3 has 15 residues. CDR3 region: CASSYPLGQGRGYTF. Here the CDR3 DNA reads TGTGCCAGCAGTTACCCCCTCGGACAGGGCAGGGGCTACACCTTC.

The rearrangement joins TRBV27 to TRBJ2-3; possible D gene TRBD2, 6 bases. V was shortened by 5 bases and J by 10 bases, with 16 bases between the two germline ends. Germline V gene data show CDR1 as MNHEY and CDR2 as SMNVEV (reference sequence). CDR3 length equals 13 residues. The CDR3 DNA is TGTGCCAGCAGTCCCCAAGAGCGGGTGCCGCAGTATTTT. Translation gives CASSPQERVPQYF.

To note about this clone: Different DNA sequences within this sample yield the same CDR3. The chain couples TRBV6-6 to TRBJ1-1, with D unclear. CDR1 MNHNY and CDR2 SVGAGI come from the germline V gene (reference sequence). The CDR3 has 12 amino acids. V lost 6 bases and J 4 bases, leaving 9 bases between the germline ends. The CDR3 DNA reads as TGTGCCAGCAGCCGGCCGTCCACTGAAGCTTTCTTT. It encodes CASSRPSTEAFF.

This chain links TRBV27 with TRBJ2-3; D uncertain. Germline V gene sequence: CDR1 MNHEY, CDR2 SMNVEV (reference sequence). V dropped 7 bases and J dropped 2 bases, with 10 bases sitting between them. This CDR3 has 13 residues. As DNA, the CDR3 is TGTGCCAGCACCGATCCCTACACAGATACGCAGTATTTT. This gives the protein CASTDPYTDTQYF.

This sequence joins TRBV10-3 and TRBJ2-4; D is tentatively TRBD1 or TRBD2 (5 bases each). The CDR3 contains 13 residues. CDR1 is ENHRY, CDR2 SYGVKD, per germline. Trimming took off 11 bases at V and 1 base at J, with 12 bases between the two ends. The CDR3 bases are TGTGCCTGTAGAGGGACGGCCAAAAACATTCAGTACTTC. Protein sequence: CACRGTAKNIQYF.

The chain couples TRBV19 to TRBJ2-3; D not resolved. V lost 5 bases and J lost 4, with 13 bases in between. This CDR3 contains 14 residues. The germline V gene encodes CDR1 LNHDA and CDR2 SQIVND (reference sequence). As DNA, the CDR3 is TGTGCCAGTAGTGCGAGGAAATCGGCAGATACGCAGTATTTT. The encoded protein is CASSARKSADTQYF.